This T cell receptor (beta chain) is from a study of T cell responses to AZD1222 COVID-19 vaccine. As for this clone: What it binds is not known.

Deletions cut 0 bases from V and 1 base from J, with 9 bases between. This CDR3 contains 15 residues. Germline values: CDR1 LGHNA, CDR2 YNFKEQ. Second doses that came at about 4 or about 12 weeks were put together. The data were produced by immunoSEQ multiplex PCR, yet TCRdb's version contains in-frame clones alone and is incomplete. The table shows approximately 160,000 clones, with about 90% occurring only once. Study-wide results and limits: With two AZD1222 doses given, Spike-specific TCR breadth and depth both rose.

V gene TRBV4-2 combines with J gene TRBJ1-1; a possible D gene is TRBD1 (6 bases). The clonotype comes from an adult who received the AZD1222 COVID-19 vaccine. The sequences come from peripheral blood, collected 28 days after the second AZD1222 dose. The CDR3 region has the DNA TGTGCCAGCAGCCAAGATCGGGGGCGGAACACTGAAGCTTTCTTT. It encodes CASSQDRGRNTEAFF.